This T cell receptor beta chain was recorded in a study of cytomegalovirus exposure and HLA in healthy donors. Study details: Out of fewer than 500 genotyped donors, about 76% belonged to the Caucasian-associated ancestry cluster.

Donors were ostensibly healthy at sampling, although undocumented immune exposures were probable. CDR1 MNHEY and CDR2 SVGAGI come from the germline V gene. Deletions cut 7 bases from V and 6 bases from J, with 10 bases between. This CDR3 spans 11 amino acids. This clone was counted many times. The antigen remains undetermined. Study outcomes and limitations: TCR beta chains numbering some 160 were designated cytomegalovirus-associated. With later analysis, a missense DCLRE1C variant became linked to TCR beta V- and J-gene trimming.

PCR involved 60 Vbeta and 13 Jbeta primers. Only in-frame clones appear in the TCRdb table, and some are missing; sequencing was by immunoSEQ multiplex PCR. The sample holds some 110,000 clones, around 10% seen once. The clonotype was recovered from a man aged 35 to 55 in good health and CMV-seropositive. The chain links TRBV6-5 to TRBJ2-7; the D gene is possibly TRBD1 (5 bases). Source material: PBMCs. The CDR3 DNA sequence: TGTGCCAGCACATGGGGCGGCGAGCAGTACTTC. Its translation is CASTWGGEQYF.